Below are 27 T cell receptor beta chains sequenced from a single sample in a study of T cell repertoires in cytomegalovirus infection. MiXCR was run by TCRdb on the reads, yielding one entry per CDR3 protein. Here the sample spans about 890,000 distinct CDR3 sequences, around 32% being singletons. Which antigens these TCRs recognize remains unknown. Source: cultured CD8+ T cells from PBMCs, taken from culture after CMV antigen stimulation. These receptors all come from a human donor in good health (CMV status not recorded). Some clones in this sample may be carry-over from other donors' samples.

The chain recombines TRBV19 with TRBJ2-1, with D unclear. The CDR3 loop spans 13 amino acids. The V end lost 0 bases, the J end lost 4 bases, and 4 bases lay between the germline ends. CDR1 and CDR2 (germline): LNHDA, SQIVND (reference sequence). CDR3 in DNA: TGTGCCAGTAGTATAGACGCTTACAATGAGCAGTTCTTC. As protein: CASSIDAYNEQFF.

The chain combines TRBV7-9 with TRBJ1-2; 10 bases are a match to TRBD1. The CDR3 loop spans 16 amino acids. Germline CDR1 and CDR2: SEHNR and FQNEAQ (reference sequence). With 4 bases clipped from V and 4 bases from J, the junction kept 9 bases outside the gene matches. For the CDR3, the DNA is TGTGCCAGCAGCTCATTTTTGGACAGGGGGACCTATGGCTACACCTTC. The encoded protein is CASSSFLDRGTYGYTF.

This clonotype was counted between two and nine times. V gene TRBV6-2 or TRBV6-3 combines with J gene TRBJ1-1; D is unresolved. The germline V gene has CDR1 MNHEY and CDR2 SVGEGT. The V end was cut by 1 base, the J end by 1 base, with 7 bases between. The CDR3 is 14 residues long. CDR3 DNA sequence: TGTGCCAGCAGTTACTTGATCCGGAACACTGAAGCTTTCTTT. Translation: CASSYLIRNTEAFF.

This clonotype has just a few counts. The chain combines TRBV2 with TRBJ2-1; tentatively, D is TRBD2 (7 bases). Trimming left V 4 bases short and J 2 bases short, with 12 bases between. The CDR3 runs to 15 residues. CDR1 is SNHLY, CDR2 FYNNEI, per germline. The DNA of the CDR3 is TGTGCCAGCAGTGTGGGGGGGCGCACCTACAATGAGCAGTTCTTC. It translates to CASSVGGRTYNEQFF.

The gene calls are TRBV4-2 and TRBJ1-3; D uncertain. Germline V lookup: CDR1 LGHNA, CDR2 YNFKEQ. V was pared by 6 bases and J by 2 bases, with 14 bases between. The CDR3 loop spans 15 amino acids. The CDR3 sequence: CASRAVASTGNTIYF. The CDR3 region has the DNA TGTGCCAGCAGGGCAGTCGCGTCCACTGGAAACACCATATATTTT.

This clonotype was detected ten times or more. The chain carries TRBV11-2 and TRBJ2-1; 13 bases align to TRBD2. The V segment lost 8 bases and the J segment 7 bases; nucleotides outside the gene matches: 11. This CDR3 spans 16 amino acids. Per the germline V gene, CDR1 is SGHAT and CDR2 is FQNNGV. The CDR3 here is CASYSTSGGAGNEQFF. CDR3 DNA sequence: TGTGCCAGCTACTCAACTAGCGGGGGGGCAGGGAATGAGCAGTTCTTC.

This clonotype has a single count. The rearrangement uses TRBV4-2 and TRBJ2-5; D is uncertain. CDR1 and CDR2 from the germline V gene are LGHNA and YNFKEQ. V lost 0 bases to trimming and J lost 5 bases, with 7 bases between them. The CDR3 is 13 residues long. In nucleotides, the CDR3 is TGTGCCAGCAGCCAAGAACGCAAGGAGACCCAGTACTTC. Its translation is CASSQERKETQYF.

This clonotype was observed a handful of times. This sequence joins TRBV5-1 and TRBJ1-1; 12 bases line up with TRBD1. The J segment lost 6 bases and the V segment lost 5 bases, leaving 11 bases of the junction unmatched. The CDR3 covers 16 residues. Germline V lookup: CDR1 SGHRS, CDR2 YFSETQ. For the CDR3, the DNA is TGCGCCAGCAGACTGGGACAGGGGGCGGCATTAGCTGAAGCTTTCTTT. Protein sequence: CASRLGQGAALAEAFF.

This clonotype was observed a handful of times. V is TRBV7-6 and J is TRBJ1-1, with D hard to call. The CDR3 is made up of 13 amino acids. Germline loops: CDR1 SGHVS, CDR2 FNYEAQ. Trimming removed 6 bases from V and 4 bases from J, with 12 bases in between. Here the CDR3 DNA reads TGTGCCAGCAGTGAGATCCGGGTCACTGAAGCTTTCTTT. Protein product: CASSEIRVTEAFF.

This clonotype showed up just a few times. This sequence joins TRBV13 and TRBJ1-4, with TRBD1 matching 7 bases. The junction had 9 bases not matched to a gene; V was cut back by 3 bases and J by 2 bases. There are 17 residues in the CDR3. In germline, CDR1 is PRHDT, CDR2 FYEKMQ (reference sequence). The CDR3 DNA follows: TGTGCCAGCAGCTTGGGGGGACAGAGAGCGACTAATGAAAAACTGTTTTTT. Its translation: CASSLGGQRATNEKLFF.

V usage is TRBV5-5 and J usage is TRBJ1-1, with D perhaps matching TRBD1 (6 bases). The CDR3 covers 16 residues. Germline V CDR1 and CDR2: SGHKS, YYEKEE (reference sequence). V was clipped by 4 bases and J by 5 bases, with 21 bases between them. CDR3: CASSPGQRGLGTEAFF. As DNA, the CDR3 is TGTGCCAGCAGCCCCGGACAGCGGGGTTTAGGAACTGAAGCTTTCTTT.

The rearrangement uses TRBV7-8 and TRBJ1-2; D uncertain. Germline V gene sequence: CDR1 SGHVS, CDR2 FQNEAQ. Trimming pared 0 bases from V and 4 bases from J, leaving 9 bases between. There are 14 residues in the CDR3. DNA of the CDR3: TGTGCCAGCAGCTTAGCGTGTGTTGGCTATGGCTACACCTTC. It specifies CASSLACVGYGYTF. The complete variable domain, with remaining parts taken from reference TRBV7-8 and TRBJ1-2, reads GAGVSQSPRYKVAKRGQDVALRCDPISGHVSLFWYQQALGQGPEFLTYFQNEAQLDKSGLPSDRFFAERPEGSVSTLKIQRTQQEDSAVYLCASSLACVGYGYTFGSGTRLTVV.

This clonotype was counted between two and nine times. The V and J genes are TRBV7-9 and TRBJ1-2; D uncertain. Germline V gives CDR1 SEHNR, CDR2 FQNEAQ (reference sequence). The CDR3 contains 13 residues. V dropped 5 bases and J dropped 13 bases, with 20 bases sitting between them. CDR3 sequence: CASSPDGYLWSTF. CDR3 DNA: TGTGCCAGCAGCCCTGACGGATACTTATGGTCCACCTTC.

This clonotype was counted many times. This rearrangement joins TRBV6-5 to TRBJ2-7; TRBD1 might be the D (6 bases). Germline V gene data show CDR1 as MNHEY and CDR2 as SVGAGI. V lost 2 bases and J 7 bases, leaving 15 bases between the germline ends. This CDR3 spans 14 amino acids. The CDR3 nucleotides read TGTGCCAGCAGTTACCGGCGTGCAGGGGTAGAGCAGTACTTC. It translates to CASSYRRAGVEQYF.

The V and J genes are TRBV6-5 and TRBJ1-1, with D perhaps matching TRBD1 (5 bases). Germline CDR1 is MNHEY and CDR2 is SVGAGI. The CDR3 totals 17 residues. The CDR3, as DNA: TGTGTCCAGCAGTTAGCTGCAGAGGGGATCGAAAGCACTGAAGCTTTCTTT. Translating it yields CVQQLAAEGIESTEAFF.

The table lists this clonotype with a few counts. The gene calls are TRBV28 and TRBJ1-5; D gene unclear. Between the trimmed V and J ends, which lost 6 bases and 3 bases, there was a span of 12 bases. This CDR3 contains 14 residues. The germline CDR1 and CDR2 sequences are MDHEN and SYDVKM. The CDR3 nucleotides are TGTGCCAGCAGGGTGGACCACGACAATCAGCCCCAGCATTTT. Translating gives CASRVDHDNQPQHF.

This chain uses TRBV4-1 with TRBJ2-7, with D maybe TRBD1 (6 bases). This CDR3 region has 15 residues. Germline V lookup: CDR1 MGHRA, CDR2 YSYEKL. V was trimmed by 4 bases and J by 7 bases, leaving 20 bases between them. The CDR3 protein is CASSPGGGGGREQYV. CDR3 nucleotide sequence: TGCGCCAGCAGCCCCGGTGGGGGCGGTGGTCGGGAGCAGTACGTC.

As concerns this clonotype: At one end the junction does not follow the germline gene, possibly because of a read error. The chain employs TRBV7-2 and TRBJ2-1; D is unresolved. Germline values: CDR1 SGHTA, CDR2 FQGNSA. There are 14 residues in the CDR3. CDR3 nucleotide sequence: TGTGCCAGCAGCTCGAACTACCAATACAATGAGCAGTCCTTC. It codes for CASSSNYQYNEQSF.

The rearrangement links TRBV27 to TRBJ1-1; 10 nucleotides match TRBD1. After removal of 2 bases from V and 4 bases from J, the junction contained 4 bases not matched to a gene. This CDR3 has 15 amino acids. In germline, CDR1 is MNHEY, CDR2 SMNVEV (reference sequence). This CDR3 is CASSLIGTGATEAFF. CDR3 DNA sequence: TGTGCCAGCAGTTTAATTGGGACAGGGGCCACTGAAGCTTTCTTT.

This clonotype was detected only a few times. This chain uses TRBV27 with TRBJ2-2; D perhaps matches TRBD1 (5 bases). V dropped 0 bases and J dropped 4 bases, with 15 bases sitting between them. Looked up from germline, CDR1 is MNHEY and CDR2 is SMNVEV (reference sequence). The CDR3 sequence is 17 residues long. Written as DNA, the CDR3 is TGTGCCAGCAGTTTATCGCAAGGGGCTCAATCCACCGGGGAGCTGTTTTTT. Translated, it gives CASSLSQGAQSTGELFF.

The gene calls are TRBV19 and TRBJ1-4; the match to TRBD1 covers 7 bases. There are 15 residues in the CDR3. Germline V gene lookup returns CDR1 LNHDA and CDR2 SQIVND (reference sequence). J lost 8 bases, V lost 5 bases, and 11 bases had no gene match. The CDR3 loop reads CASSARTGDGEKLFF. Written as DNA, the CDR3 is TGTGCCAGTAGTGCCCGGACAGGTGATGGAGAAAAACTGTTTTTT.

This clonotype has a handful of counts. V is TRBV29-1 and J is TRBJ1-2; 8 nucleotides line up with TRBD1. This CDR3 has 15 residues. V was pared by 4 bases and J by 4 bases, with 11 bases of the junction left unmatched. Germline V gene sequence: CDR1 SQVTM, CDR2 ANQGSEA. Here the CDR3 DNA reads TGCAGCGTTGGGCCCGAGACAGGGGTTAGCTATGGCTACACCTTC. This sequence encodes CSVGPETGVSYGYTF.

Many counts were recorded for this clonotype. This chain uses TRBV28 with TRBJ1-1; D is undetermined. Trimming cost V 3 bases and J 2 bases, with 13 bases left between them. CDR3 length equals 15 residues. Germline lookup yields CDR1 MDHEN and CDR2 SYDVKM. In DNA form, the CDR3 reads TGTGCCAGCAGTTTGCCTGTTCACCATAACACTGAAGCTTTCTTT. It encodes CASSLPVHHNTEAFF.

This clonotype has a handful of counts. The chain has TRBV7-9 and TRBJ2-5; 9 nucleotides agree with TRBD2. J lost 4 bases, V lost 5 bases, and 8 bases had no gene match. Germline V gives CDR1 SEHNR, CDR2 FQNEAQ (reference sequence). This CDR3 spans 15 amino acids. As DNA, the CDR3 is TGTGCCAGCAGCGCCGCTGGCGGGAGGGCAGAGACCCAGTACTTC. It codes for CASSAAGGRAETQYF.

This chain uses TRBV27 with TRBJ2-1; D possibly corresponds to TRBD1 (5 bases). The CDR3 extends over 16 amino acids. Trimming removed 6 bases from V and 0 bases from J, with 15 bases in between. The germline V gene has CDR1 MNHEY and CDR2 SMNVEV (reference sequence). The CDR3 sequence is CASSLGPASSYNEQFF. The CDR3 DNA reads TGTGCCAGCAGCTTGGGGCCAGCCAGCTCCTACAATGAGCAGTTCTTC.

This sequence joins TRBV27 and TRBJ2-7; TRBD1 aligns across 9 bases. Germline values: CDR1 MNHEY, CDR2 SMNVEV (reference sequence). Unmatched junction bases numbered 8, after V lost 5 bases and J lost 3 bases. This CDR3 contains 15 residues. For the CDR3, the DNA is TGTGCCAGCAGTCTTCGACAGGGGGGGTTCTACGAGCAGTACTTC. Protein sequence: CASSLRQGGFYEQYF.

Comment on this clonotype: This likely comes from a read error, as the CDR3 has no conserved phenylalanine or tryptophan at its end. The J gene is TRBJ2-2, the V gene TRBV4-2; 11 bases fit TRBD2. Germline CDR1 reads LGHNA; CDR2 reads YNFKEQ. There are 17 residues in the CDR3. V dropped 0 bases and J dropped 5; count of bases not matched to a gene: 5. The CDR3 DNA reads as TGTGCCAGCAGCCAAGATTCTAGCGGGGGGCCGACCGGGGAGCTGTTTTTA. Translated, it gives CASSQDSSGGPTGELFL.